The 19 T cell receptor beta chains in this list originate from one sample, sequenced in a study of blood T cell repertoires in COVID-19 (TCRdb year 2020). The library was produced with the immunoSEQ multiplex PCR assay. The source is immuneACCESS, and TCRdb retained only in-frame sequences with V and J called. Part of the clones is not carried over; for the studies checked, unresolved V genes explain less than half of this, and the remainder is unexplained. The sample table shows 99,000 or so clones, and 75% to 85% are seen once. The top ten clones comprise more than 8% of the sample. Sequenced input: peripheral blood. Source of these receptors: a woman in her seventies with acute or convalescent COVID-19.

The chain couples TRBV7-2 to TRBJ1-1; D unresolved. The germline V and J ends were trimmed by 5 bases and 5 bases, with 15 bases remaining between them. The CDR3 length is 14 residues. Germline CDR1 and CDR2: SGHTA and FQGNSA. The CDR3 loop is CASSLSMRVTEAFF. For the CDR3, the DNA is TGTGCCAGCAGCCTATCTATGAGGGTGACTGAAGCTTTCTTT. Filled out from reference TRBV7-2 and TRBJ1-1, the complete variable domain reads GAGVSQSPSNKVTEKGKDVELRCDPISGHTALYWYRQSLGQGLEFLIYFQGNSAPDKSGLPSDRFSAERTGGSVSTLTIQRTQQEDSAVYLCASSLSMRVTEAFFGQGTRLTVV.

This clone was seen just once. The chain employs TRBV2 and TRBJ2-5, with TRBD1 identical over 7 bases. J gave up 4 bases and V 0 bases, and 2 bases lay outside the gene matches. This CDR3 contains 14 residues. Per germline, CDR1 SNHLY and CDR2 FYNNEI. This CDR3 reads CASSEARGPETQYF. CDR3 coding DNA: TGTGCCAGCAGTGAAGCAAGGGGGCCAGAGACCCAGTACTTC.

The chain employs TRBV19 and TRBJ1-2, with 10 bases that match TRBD1. Trimming removed 6 bases from V and 2 bases from J; junction bases left unmatched: 3. The CDR3 length is 14 residues. Germline values: CDR1 LNHDA, CDR2 SQIVND (reference sequence). In nucleotides, the CDR3 is TGTGCCAGTAGGACAGGGGGCGGAAACTATGGCTACACCTTC. Protein product: CASRTGGGNYGYTF.

This sequence joins TRBV6-2 or TRBV6-3 and TRBJ2-7; TRBD1 is a possible D gene (5 bases). Trimming left V 2 bases short and J 4 bases short, with 18 bases between. The CDR3 runs 16 residues. Per germline, CDR1 MNHEY and CDR2 SVGEGT. Here the CDR3 DNA reads TGTGCCAGCAGTTACCCGCGACAGAAACAAAGTTACGAGCAGTACTTC. The encoded protein is CASSYPRQKQSYEQYF.

This sequence joins TRBV6-1 and TRBJ2-7; D is possibly TRBD1 (6 bases). V lost 2 bases and J lost 4, with 15 bases in between. The CDR3 is 15 amino acids. Germline assignment: CDR1 MNHNS and CDR2 SASEGT. CDR3 sequence: CASSELGGSVYEQYF. The CDR3 bases are TGTGCCAGCAGTGAACTTGGGGGCAGCGTTTACGAGCAGTACTTC.

At least ten counts were recorded for this clone. The CDR3 nucleotides read TGTGCCAGCAGCTTGGATCTAGCGGCGAACACCGGGGAGCTGTTTTTT. It encodes CASSLDLAANTGELFF. This sequence joins TRBV5-4 and TRBJ2-2, with 7 bases aligning to TRBD2. Germline CDR1 is SGHNT and CDR2 is YYREEE (reference sequence). The ends lost 0 bases at V and 0 bases at J; junction bases unmatched: 2. This CDR3 has 16 residues.

This clone was picked up one time. The chain joins TRBV30 to TRBJ2-3; a weak D match, TRBD1 (5 bases). The V gene lost 0 bases and the J gene lost 1 base, with 5 bases spanning the gap. Per germline, CDR1 GTSNPN and CDR2 SVGIG (reference sequence). The CDR3 runs 13 residues. CDR3 nucleotide sequence: TGTGCCTGGAGTGTACAGGGCACAGATACGCAGTATTTT. The encoded protein is CAWSVQGTDTQYF.

The chain joins TRBV6-1 to TRBJ2-1, with D possibly TRBD2 on 6 matching bases. The V end lost 2 bases, the J end lost 9 bases, and 17 bases lay between the germline ends. This CDR3 is 15 amino acids long. The germline V gene encodes CDR1 MNHNS and CDR2 SASEGT. Here the CDR3 reads CASSERWDRGGEQFF. In nucleotides, the CDR3 is TGTGCCAGCAGTGAAAGGTGGGATAGGGGAGGTGAGCAGTTCTTC.

The V gene is TRBV10-3, the J gene TRBJ2-7; 8 bases map to TRBD2. This CDR3 has 16 amino acids. Trimming at V came to 10 bases and at J to 1 base, leaving 15 bases not matched to a gene. The germline CDR1 and CDR2 sequences are ENHRY and SYGVKD. The CDR3 region has the DNA TGTGCCACCCAGGGTCCTGGGCGGGGGGTTTCCTACGAGCAGTACTTC. The encoded protein is CATQGPGRGVSYEQYF.

V usage is TRBV7-6 and J usage is TRBJ2-1, with 8 bases that match TRBD2. The CDR3 covers 15 residues. Germline trimming cut 5 bases from V and 7 bases from J; bases unmatched to any gene: 10. Germline V lookup: CDR1 SGHVS, CDR2 FNYEAQ. The CDR3 reads CASSPGAGARNEQFF. For the CDR3, the DNA is TGTGCCAGCAGCCCCGGAGCGGGGGCAAGAAATGAGCAGTTCTTC.

The rearrangement uses TRBV19 and TRBJ2-2, with D perhaps TRBD1 (6 bases). The CDR3 consists of 13 residues. Germline V gives CDR1 LNHDA, CDR2 SQIVND (reference sequence). V dropped 8 bases and J dropped 4 bases, with 11 bases sitting between them. The CDR3 region is CASYRDITGELFF. The CDR3 DNA sequence: TGTGCCAGTTACAGGGATATCACCGGGGAGCTGTTTTTT.

The chain recombines TRBV4-1 with TRBJ1-6; 7 nucleotides match TRBD1. This CDR3 region has 16 residues. Germline V gene sequence: CDR1 MGHRA, CDR2 YSYEKL. Trimming removed 4 bases from V and 6 bases from J; junction bases left unmatched: 9. CDR3 nucleotide sequence: TGCGCCAGCAGCCTAGACAGGGATATAGGTAATTCACCCCTCCACTTT. This translates into CASSLDRDIGNSPLHF.

This clone has a single count. The chain uses TRBV4-1 and TRBJ1-2; 7 bases agree with TRBD1. The V and J ends lost 3 bases and 8 bases, in that order; junction bases with no gene match: 12. Looked up from germline, CDR1 is MGHRA and CDR2 is YSYEKL. CDR3 size: 15 residues. CDR3 protein: CASSHSYGQGVGYTF. The CDR3 nucleotides read TGCGCCAGCAGCCATTCATATGGGCAGGGGGTAGGCTACACCTTC.

This clone was detected only once. This chain links TRBV12-2 with TRBJ1-3; the table's D gene call, TRBD1, was not cross checked with the DNA. TRBV12-2 is a documented pseudogene. The CDR3 sequence is 18 residues long. The CDR3 DNA reads TGTGCAAGTCGCTTAGGGATCCCCGACAGGGGGCAGGGAAACACCATATATTTT. Translation: CASRLGIPDRGQGNTIYF.

The V call is TRBV5-1, the J call TRBJ2-3, with TRBD2 matching 11 bases. Germline V gene data show CDR1 as SGHRS and CDR2 as YFSETQ. V trimming: 0 bases; J trimming: 5 bases; junction bases outside the gene matches: 8. This CDR3 spans 17 amino acids. CDR3 coding DNA: TGCGCCAGCAGCTTGGCCGATAGCGGGGGGGCCGGAGATACGCAGTATTTT. Protein sequence: CASSLADSGGAGDTQYF.

The gene calls are TRBV28 and TRBJ1-1; 7 bases map to TRBD1. The V gene's germline CDR1 is MDHEN and CDR2 SYDVKM. The CDR3 has 13 amino acids. Unmatched junction bases numbered 4, after V lost 6 bases and J lost 3 bases. CDR3 region: CASRRQGDTEAFF. In DNA, the CDR3 is TGTGCCAGCAGACGACAGGGAGACACTGAAGCTTTCTTT.

This chain links TRBV18 with TRBJ2-1; 8 positions match TRBD1. V lost 3 bases to trimming and J lost 8 bases; unmatched junction nucleotides: 3. The CDR3 is 13 amino acids. Looked up from germline, CDR1 is KGHSH and CDR2 is LQKENI. CDR3: CASSPRQGYEQFF. CDR3 nucleotide sequence: TGTGCCAGCTCACCTAGACAGGGGTATGAGCAGTTCTTC.

Here the CDR3 reads CSVGRQGGAEQYF. The CDR3 bases are TGCAGCGTTGGGCGACAGGGTGGTGCCGAGCAGTACTTC. V is TRBV29-1 and J is TRBJ2-7; 7 bases are shared with TRBD1. Germline-derived CDR1 and CDR2 are SQVTM and ANQGSEA. The junction had 9 bases not matched to a gene; V was cut back by 4 bases and J by 6 bases. The CDR3 is 13 residues long.

The gene calls are TRBV10-3 and TRBJ2-5; possibly TRBD2 for D (7 bases). V gave up 8 bases and J gave up 0 bases, with 28 bases separating them. The length of the CDR3 is 19 residues. Germline CDR1 reads ENHRY; CDR2 reads SYGVKD. CDR3 protein: CAIPTPTIGGPVYQETQYF. DNA of the CDR3: TGTGCCATCCCTACTCCGACAATCGGGGGGCCTGTGTACCAAGAGACCCAGTACTTC.